Following are 11 T cell receptor beta chains from one sample sequenced in a study of tumor-infiltrating lymphocytes in primary liver carcinoma. From about 0.5 ug of total RNA, TCR beta-specific cDNA was reverse-transcribed using a constant-region primer. For TCR beta, libraries were produced by three nested multiplex PCR rounds using slightly modified ARM-PCR. Rounds one and two of PCR, each of roughly 10 cycles, were primed with TRBV1-TRBV30 forward primers and a C-beta reverse primer. Each CDR3 protein is one row after TCRdb ran MiXCR on the multiplex PCR reads. The profile shows 310,000 or so distinct CDR3 sequences, about three fifths of them singletons. Alongside blood RNA obtained from unsorted whole blood, germline DNA was also extracted. What was sequenced was peripheral blood. These receptor sequences come from a woman aged 25 to 39 with primary liver carcinoma and hepatitis B virus infection.

The V and J genes are TRBV7-9 and TRBJ2-2; D unresolved. V dropped 4 bases and J dropped 0 bases, with 12 bases sitting between them. Looked up from germline, CDR1 is SEHNR and CDR2 is FQNEAQ (reference sequence). The CDR3 length is 16 residues. Written as DNA, the CDR3 is TGTGCCAGCAGCTCCCCACTAAGCGCGAACACCGGGGAGCTGTTTTTT. Its protein product is CASSSPLSANTGELFF.

This clonotype was observed a handful of times. The chain's CDR3 is CASNDRQVGGANVLTF. DNA for the CDR3: TGTGCCAGCAACGACCGTCAGGTTGGAGGGGCCAACGTCCTGACTTTC. This chain joins TRBV6-2 or TRBV6-3 and TRBJ2-6; D not resolved. The germline gives CDR1 MNHEY, CDR2 SVGEGT. The CDR3 covers 16 residues. V lost 7 bases and J 4 bases, leaving 17 bases between the germline ends.

In regard to this clonotype: A junction end diverges from the germline sequence, so it may reflect a read error. The V call is TRBV6-1, the J call TRBJ2-7; TRBD1 or TRBD2 may be the D gene (5 bases each). The V gene's germline CDR1 is MNHNS and CDR2 SASEGT. The CDR3 sequence is 14 residues long. CDR3 loop: CVSRPGRTSYEQYF. The CDR3 bases are TGTGTCAGCAGACCGGGACGGACTTCCTACGAGCAGTACTTC.

CDR3 bases: TGTGCCAGCAGTGACTCGAAGCCAGCTAATGCCTACGAGCAGTACTTC. It codes for CASSDSKPANAYEQYF. The chain joins TRBV6-4 to TRBJ2-7; D uncertain. Germline V gene data show CDR1 as MRHNA and CDR2 as SNTAGT. Trimming shortened V by 0 bases and J by 2 bases, and 14 bases separated the two germline ends. The CDR3 is made up of 16 amino acids.

The table lists this clonotype with many counts. The chain carries TRBV6-5 and TRBJ2-7; no clear D. V was clipped by 6 bases and J by 7 bases, with 16 bases between them. This CDR3 spans 13 amino acids. Germline V gene data show CDR1 as MNHEY and CDR2 as SVGAGI. This chain's CDR3 is CASSLTASTEQYF. The CDR3 nucleotides are TGTGCCAGCAGCCTCACCGCCTCGACAGAGCAGTACTTC.

With regard to this clonotype: A much larger clone lies a single base off, so this may be a read error. The CDR3 DNA reads TGTGCCAGCAGCCCGGGCAGCTATGGCTACACCTTC. Translating gives CASSPGSYGYTF. The rearrangement links TRBV6-2 or TRBV6-3 to TRBJ1-2; D is uncertain. Trimming left V 6 bases short and J 4 bases short, with 9 bases between. The germline gives CDR1 MNHEY, CDR2 SVGEGT. CDR3 size: 12 residues.

This clonotype was observed a single time. One end of the junction does not line up with germline, which may come from a read error. The chain recombines TRBV11-2 with TRBJ2-2, with D possibly TRBD2 on 6 matching bases. Germline values: CDR1 SGHAT, CDR2 FQNNGV. The CDR3 has 15 amino acids. This chain's CDR3 is CVSSPVGLNIGELFF. DNA of the CDR3: TGTGTCAGCAGCCCAGTGGGACTGAACATCGGGGAGCTGTTTTTT.

On this clonotype itself: The junction departs from germline at one end; a sequencing error may be responsible. This chain uses TRBV14 with TRBJ2-1; 8 bases are shared with TRBD2. Germline values: CDR1 SGHDN, CDR2 FVKESK. The CDR3 runs to 14 residues. This chain's CDR3 is CASSHSRGVNKQFF. The CDR3 coding sequence is TGTGCCAGCAGCCACTCGCGGGGGGTCAATAAGCAGTTCTTC.

Of note for this clonotype: Sequence at one end of the junction differs from germline and may be a read error. The V call is TRBV11-3, the J call TRBJ2-7; D is unresolved. CDR1 and CDR2 (germline): SGHNT, YENEEA. The length of the CDR3 is 12 residues. This chain's CDR3 is CASSYQSYEQCF. CDR3 sequence (DNA): TGTGCCAGCAGCTATCAGTCCTACGAGCAGTGCTTC.

The chain employs TRBV6-6 and TRBJ2-1, with 9 bases that match TRBD1. The V gene end was trimmed by 7 bases and the J gene end by 4 bases; junction bases not matched to a gene: 8. Per the germline V gene, CDR1 is MNHNY and CDR2 is SVGAGI (reference sequence). There are 15 residues in the CDR3. The CDR3 nucleotides are TGTGCCAGCAAACCCCCGGGACAGGGTTACAATGAGCAGTTCTTC. Amino acid sequence: CASKPPGQGYNEQFF.

As concerns this clonotype: The junction departs from germline at one end; a sequencing error may be responsible. The chain is built from TRBV6-5 and TRBJ2-3; maybe TRBD1 (5 bases). The CDR3 has 17 residues. Per germline, CDR1 MNHEY and CDR2 SVGAGI. CDR3 sequence (DNA): TGTGCCAACAGTTATCATGCAGGGTCCCGGAGTAGTGATACGCAGTATTTT. Its translation: CANSYHAGSRSSDTQYF.